This T cell receptor (beta chain) was sequenced in a study of Graves' ophthalmopathy and Graves' hyperthyroidism. Notes on the study in general: Most expanded clonotypes from thyroid (those above 0.001 frequency) were also found in blood.

Investigators amplified TCR beta CDR3 regions from RNA transcripts. An opening RT-PCR round employed HTBI primers and preceded a second-round multiplex PCR. TCRdb re-derived calls from the multiplex PCR reads in MiXCR, one entry per CDR3 protein. Of about 370,000 distinct CDR3 sequences in the sample, about 17% are singletons; the top ten hold 2% to 3%. Germline CDR1 MNHNS, CDR2 SASEGT. V lost 6 bases, J lost 6 bases, and 7 bases stayed unmatched. The CDR3 is made up of 14 amino acids. This clonotype was seen many times. Its antigen is still unknown. Recruitment covered hyperthyroidism patients aged 18 to 65 whose new diagnosis was of under 2 months' duration. Researchers turned away patients with other autoimmune diseases, uncontrolled infections, pregnancy or lactation.

The chain combines TRBV6-1 with TRBJ1-1; 10 bases map to TRBD1. This TCR was recovered from an adult woman with stable Graves' hyperthyroidism. The specimen was peripheral blood. CDR3 region: CASSQGQGMSEAFF. For the CDR3, the DNA is TGTGCCAGCAGCCAGGGACAGGGGATGTCTGAAGCTTTCTTT.